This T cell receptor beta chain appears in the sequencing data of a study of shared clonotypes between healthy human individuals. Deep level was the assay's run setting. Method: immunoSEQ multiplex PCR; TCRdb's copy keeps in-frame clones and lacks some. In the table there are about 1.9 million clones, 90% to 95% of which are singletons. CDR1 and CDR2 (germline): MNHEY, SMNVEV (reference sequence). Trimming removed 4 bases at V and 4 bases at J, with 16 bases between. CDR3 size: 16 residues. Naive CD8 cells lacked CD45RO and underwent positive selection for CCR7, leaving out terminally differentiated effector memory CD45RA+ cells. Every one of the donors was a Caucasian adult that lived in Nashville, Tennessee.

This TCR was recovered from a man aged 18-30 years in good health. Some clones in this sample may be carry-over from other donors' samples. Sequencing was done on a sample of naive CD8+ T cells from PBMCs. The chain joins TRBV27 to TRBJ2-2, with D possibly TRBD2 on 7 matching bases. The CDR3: CASSSPRGASTGELFF. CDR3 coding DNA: TGTGCCAGCAGTTCCCCCCGGGGGGCGAGCACCGGGGAGCTGTTTTTT.